These 9 T cell receptor beta chains came from one sample sequenced in a study of blood T cell repertoires in COVID-19. The method was immunoSEQ multiplex PCR; TCRdb's version includes in-frame clones alone and lacks a portion of them. The data contain a few hundred thousand clones, 75% to 85% of them singletons. Material: peripheral blood. These receptors came from a woman in her twenties or thirties with COVID-19, enrolled during active disease.

In the case of this clone: The same CDR3 can be traced to other DNA sequences in this sample. The genes are TRBV5-1 and TRBJ2-3, with D possibly TRBD2 on 5 matching bases. The CDR3 has 14 residues. V was trimmed by 3 bases and J by 3 bases, leaving 11 bases between them. Germline CDR1 and CDR2: SGHRS and YFSETQ. CDR3 region: CASSSLGGTDTQYF. In DNA form, the CDR3 reads TGCGCCAGCAGCTCACTAGGAGGTACAGATACGCAGTATTTT. Filled out from reference TRBV5-1 and TRBJ2-3, the complete variable domain reads KAGVTQTPRYLIKTRGQQVTLSCSPISGHRSVSWYQQTPGQGLQFLFEYFSETQRNKGNFPGRFSGRQFSNSRSEMNVSTLELGDSALYLCASSSLGGTDTQYFGPGTRLTVL.

The genes are TRBV27 and TRBJ2-7; 7 bases agree with TRBD1. CDR1 MNHEY and CDR2 SMNVEV come from the germline V gene (reference sequence). The CDR3 has 16 residues. Losses at the gene ends were 3 bases for V and 2 bases for J; bases not matched to a gene: 10. The CDR3 is CASSFSLGTVPYEQYF. CDR3 coding DNA: TGTGCCAGCAGTTTCAGCCTCGGGACAGTCCCCTACGAGCAGTACTTC.

This clone was recorded once. This chain connects TRBV3-1 (or the pseudogene TRBV3-2) to TRBJ1-3; 9 bases are shared with TRBD1. The CDR3 extends over 17 amino acids. Trimming at V came to 0 bases and at J to 4 bases, leaving 7 bases not matched to a gene. CDR1 is LGHDT and CDR2 is YNNKEL in the germline V gene (reference sequence). For the CDR3, the DNA is TGTGCCAGCAGCCAAGATCGCGGGACAGGGTTAGGAAACACCATATATTTT. Protein: CASSQDRGTGLGNTIYF.

This chain joins TRBV5-4 and TRBJ2-1, with 8 bases matching TRBD2. Germline V gene data show CDR1 as SGHNT and CDR2 as YYREEE (reference sequence). The CDR3 contains 16 residues. J was trimmed by 4 bases and V by 4 bases; bases with no gene match: 10. CDR3 in DNA: TGTGCCAGCAGCGCCATAGCGGGGCTTTCTTACAATGAGCAGTTCTTC. Amino acids: CASSAIAGLSYNEQFF.

The gene calls are TRBV7-9 and TRBJ2-3; 8 nucleotides match TRBD1. Germline assignment: CDR1 SEHNR and CDR2 FQNEAQ (reference sequence). This CDR3 comprises 13 residues. Trimming took 4 bases from V and 4 from J; bases not matched to a gene: 1. Here the CDR3 DNA reads TGTGCCAGCAGCTGGGGACAGGCAGATACGCAGTATTTT. It translates to CASSWGQADTQYF.

There are a few counts of this clone. The gene calls are TRBV7-2 and TRBJ2-7; possible D gene TRBD1, 5 bases. Trimming removed 3 bases from V and 4 bases from J, with 10 bases in between. The CDR3 totals 13 residues. Germline assignment: CDR1 SGHTA and CDR2 FQGNSA. CDR3 sequence reads: CASSFSRQYEQYF. The CDR3 region has the DNA TGTGCCAGCAGCTTCTCCCGACAGTACGAGCAGTACTTC.

The V gene is TRBV4-2, the J gene TRBJ2-7; 10 nucleotides align to TRBD2. CDR3 length: 17 residues. Losses at the gene ends were 1 base for V and 7 bases for J; bases not matched to a gene: 13. Germline loops: CDR1 LGHNA, CDR2 YNFKEQ. CDR3 DNA: TGTGCCAGCAGCCAAGTGGCTAGCGGGAGTCCCGAGGGGGAGCAGTACTTC. Residues: CASSQVASGSPEGEQYF.

V is TRBV3-1 (or the pseudogene TRBV3-2) and J is TRBJ2-7; the D gene is possibly TRBD1 (6 bases). CDR3 size: 14 residues. Germline V CDR1 and CDR2: LGHDT, YNNKEL (reference sequence). V lost 4 bases to trimming and J lost 3 bases, with 13 bases between them. CDR3 nucleotides: TGTGCCAGCAGCCCAGGACAGTCAGGCTACGAGCAGTACTTC. Protein: CASSPGQSGYEQYF.

The count of this clone is one. The gene calls are TRBV5-6 and TRBJ1-5; a weak D match, TRBD1 (5 bases). This CDR3 has 14 residues. With 4 bases removed from V and 4 bases from J, the gap between germline ends came to 12 bases. Per germline, CDR1 SGHDT and CDR2 YYEEEE. The CDR3 DNA is TGTGCCAGCAGCCGACACCAGGGTAATCAGCCCCAGCATTTT. It yields the protein CASSRHQGNQPQHF.